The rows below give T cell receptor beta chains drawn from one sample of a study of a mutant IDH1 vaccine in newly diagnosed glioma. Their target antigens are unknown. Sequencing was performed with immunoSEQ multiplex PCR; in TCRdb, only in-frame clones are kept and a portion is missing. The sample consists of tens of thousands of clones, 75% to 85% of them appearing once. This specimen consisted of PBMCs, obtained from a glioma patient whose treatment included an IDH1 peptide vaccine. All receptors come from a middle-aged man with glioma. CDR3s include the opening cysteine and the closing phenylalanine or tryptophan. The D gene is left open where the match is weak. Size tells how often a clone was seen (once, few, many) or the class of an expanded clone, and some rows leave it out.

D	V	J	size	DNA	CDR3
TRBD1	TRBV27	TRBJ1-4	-	TGTGCCAGCGGCTACAGGGGTATGGAGAAACTGTTTTTT	CASGYRGMEKLFF
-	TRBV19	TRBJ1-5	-	TGTGCCAGTAGGGTGGGAGGGAATCAGCCCCAGCATTTT	CASRVGGNQPQHF
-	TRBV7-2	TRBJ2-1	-	TGTGCCAGCAGACTTGACCGTAGCTCCTACAATGAGCAGTTCTTC	CASRLDRSSYNEQFF
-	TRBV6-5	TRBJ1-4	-	TGTGCCAGCGCTTCATCCAGGGTAACTAATGAAAAACTGTTTTTT	CASASSRVTNEKLFF
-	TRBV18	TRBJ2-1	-	TGTGCCAGCTCACCACTCGGACAAAACGGTGAGCAGTTCTTC	CASSPLGQNGEQFF
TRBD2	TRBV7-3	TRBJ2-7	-	TGTGCCAGCAGCTCTTGGACTAGCGGGATCTCCGAGCAGTACTTC	CASSSWTSGISEQYF
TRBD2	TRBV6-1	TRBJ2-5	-	TGTGCCAGCAGTAAACTAGCGGGGGGTCGGGAGACCCAGTACTTC	CASSKLAGGRETQYF
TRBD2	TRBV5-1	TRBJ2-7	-	TGCGCCAGCAGATCCGGGACTAGCAAGTTTGGCGAGCAGTACTTC	CASRSGTSKFGEQYF
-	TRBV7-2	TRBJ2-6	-	TGTGCCAGCAGCTCCTCCGGTAGGAGGGGCCGCGACGTCCTGACTTTC	CASSSSGRRGRDVLTF
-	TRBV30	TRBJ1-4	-	TGTGCCTGGAGTGCGGGACTGCGGGGGGAAAAACTGTTTTTT	CAWSAGLRGEKLFF
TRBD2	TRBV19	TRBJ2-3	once	TGTGCCAGTAGTACGACTAGCCGAGATACGCAGTATTTT	CASSTTSRDTQYF
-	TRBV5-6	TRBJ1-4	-	TGTGCCAGCAGCTTGGCCGGTGGGTCTAATGAAAAACTGTTTTTT	CASSLAGGSNEKLFF
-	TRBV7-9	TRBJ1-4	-	TGTGCCAGCGAAGGGAGTGAAAAACTGTTTTTT	CASEGSEKLFF
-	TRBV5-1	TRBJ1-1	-	TGCGCCAGCAGCTTGGAAGAAGGGGGAAGGACTGAAGCTTTCTTT	CASSLEEGGRTEAFF
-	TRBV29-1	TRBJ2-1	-	TGCAGCGTTGATGTGGCAGGGATCTACAATGAGCAGTTCTTC	CSVDVAGIYNEQFF
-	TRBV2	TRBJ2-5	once	TGTGCCAGCAGTGAAGATGTTCAGGAGAGCCAGTACTTC	CASSEDVQESQYF
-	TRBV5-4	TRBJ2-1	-	TGTGCCAGCAGCTTGGGACACATGAATGAGCAGTTCTTC	CASSLGHMNEQFF
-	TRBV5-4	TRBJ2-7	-	TGTGCCAGCAGCTTGGACTACGACGAGCAGTACTTC	CASSLDYDEQYF
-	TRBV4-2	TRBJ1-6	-	TGTGCCAGCAGCCAATGGTCAGGGAATAATTCACCCCTCCACTTT	CASSQWSGNNSPLHF
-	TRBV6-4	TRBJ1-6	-	TGTGCCAGCAGGGGGAGACATAAGGTTCTTTCACCCCTCCACTTT	CASRGRHKVLSPLHF
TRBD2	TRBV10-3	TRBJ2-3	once	TGTGCCATCAGGGGGGACTTTAGCGGGAGGCAAGATACGCAGTATTTT	CAIRGDFSGRQDTQYF
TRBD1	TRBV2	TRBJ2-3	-	TGTGCCACTAGGGGACAGGTCACAGATACGCAGTATTTT	CATRGQVTDTQYF
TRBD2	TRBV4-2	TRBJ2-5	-	TGTGCCAGCAGCCAAGGGGCGGTTAGCGGGAGAAAAGAGACCCAGTACTTC	CASSQGAVSGRKETQYF
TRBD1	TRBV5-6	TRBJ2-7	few	TGTGCCAGCAGCCACGGACAGGGGGGGTCCTACGAGCAGTACTTC	CASSHGQGGSYEQYF
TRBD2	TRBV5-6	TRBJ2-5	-	TGTGCCAGCAGCGGAGGACCTCTAGCGGGAGAATGGGAGACCCAGTACTTC	CASSGGPLAGEWETQYF
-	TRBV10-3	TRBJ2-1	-	TGTGCCATCAGTGAGTCGGGGCGGGCCAACAATGAGCAGTTCTTC	CAISESGRANNEQFF
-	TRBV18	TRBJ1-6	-	TGTGCCAGCTCACCGAAGTCAGGGGCTGGAAATTCACCCCTCCACTTT	CASSPKSGAGNSPLHF
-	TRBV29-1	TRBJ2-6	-	TGCAGCGTTGAGGAGGGCTCTGGGGCCAACGTCCTGACTTTC	CSVEEGSGANVLTF
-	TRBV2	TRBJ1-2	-	TGTGCCAGCAGTGAAACCAGACAGGTCCCATCTGACGGCTACACCTTC	CASSETRQVPSDGYTF